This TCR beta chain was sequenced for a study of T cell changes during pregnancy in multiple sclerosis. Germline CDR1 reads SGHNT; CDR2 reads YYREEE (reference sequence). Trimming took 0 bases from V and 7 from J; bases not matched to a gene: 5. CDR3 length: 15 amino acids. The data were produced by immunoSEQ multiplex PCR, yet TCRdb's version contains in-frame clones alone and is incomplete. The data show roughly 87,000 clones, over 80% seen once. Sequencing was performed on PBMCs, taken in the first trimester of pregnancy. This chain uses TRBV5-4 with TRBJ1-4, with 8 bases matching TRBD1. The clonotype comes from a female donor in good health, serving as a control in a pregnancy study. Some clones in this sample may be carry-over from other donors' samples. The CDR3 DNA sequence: TGTGCCAGCAGCTTGGCTCAGGGGGCAGGTGAAAAACTGTTTTTT. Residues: CASSLAQGAGEKLFF. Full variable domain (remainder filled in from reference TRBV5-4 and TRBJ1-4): ETGVTQSPTHLIKTRGQQVTLRCSSQSGHNTVSWYQQALGQGPQFIFQYYREEENGRGNFPPRFSGLQFPNYSSELNVNALELDDSALYLCASSLAQGAGEKLFFGSGTQLSVL.